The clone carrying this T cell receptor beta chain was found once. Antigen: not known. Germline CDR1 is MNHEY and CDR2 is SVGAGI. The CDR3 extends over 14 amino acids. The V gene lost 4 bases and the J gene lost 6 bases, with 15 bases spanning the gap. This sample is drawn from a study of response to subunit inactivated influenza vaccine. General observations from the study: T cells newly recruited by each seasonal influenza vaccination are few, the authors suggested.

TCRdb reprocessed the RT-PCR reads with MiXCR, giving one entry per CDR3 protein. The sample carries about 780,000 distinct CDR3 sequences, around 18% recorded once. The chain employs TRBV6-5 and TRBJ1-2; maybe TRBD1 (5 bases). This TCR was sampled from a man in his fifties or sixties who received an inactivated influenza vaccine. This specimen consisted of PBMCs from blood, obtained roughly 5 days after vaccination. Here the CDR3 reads CASSSPGGGNGYTF. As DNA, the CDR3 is TGTGCCAGCAGTTCCCCCGGGGGGGGAAATGGCTACACCTTC.